Listed here are 10 T cell receptor beta chains from one sample, sequenced in a study of blood T cell repertoires in COVID-19. Sequencing was performed with immunoSEQ multiplex PCR; in TCRdb, only in-frame clones are kept and a portion is missing. The sample contains 150,000 to 200,000 clones, 65% to 80% of which appear only once. Sequenced sample: peripheral blood. The receptors derive from a man in his 60s with acute or convalescent COVID-19.

Note on this clone: An end of the junction does not agree with germline; a read error may underlie this. V usage is TRBV7-7 and J usage is TRBJ2-5, with 8 positions matching TRBD1. Germline V gene lookup returns CDR1 SSHAT and CDR2 FNYEAQ (reference sequence). The CDR3 is 15 residues long. CDR3 DNA: TGTGCTAGCAGCCGGGCCCAGGGGGCAGGAGAGACCCAGTACTTC. The encoded protein is CASSRAQGAGETQYF.

The V and J genes are TRBV7-9 and TRBJ1-2; 8 bases align to TRBD1. Germline assignment: CDR1 SEHNR and CDR2 FQNEAQ (reference sequence). This CDR3 comprises 15 residues. The V and J ends lost 5 bases and 4 bases, in that order; junction bases with no gene match: 9. The CDR3 region is CASSPIRGPGYGYTF. The DNA of the CDR3 is TGTGCCAGCAGCCCCATCAGGGGGCCGGGCTATGGCTACACCTTC.

The chain uses TRBV19 and TRBJ1-5; 7 bases line up with TRBD1. Germline V CDR1 and CDR2: LNHDA, SQIVND (reference sequence). V was pared by 7 bases and J by 7 bases, with 7 bases of the junction left unmatched. The CDR3 loop spans 13 amino acids. CDR3 in amino acids: CASTNRGLQPQHF. The CDR3 DNA sequence: TGTGCCAGTACTAACAGGGGATTACAGCCCCAGCATTTT.

The chain uses TRBV9 and TRBJ1-4; D unclear. V gave up 2 bases and J gave up 4 bases, with 9 bases separating them. Germline lookup yields CDR1 SGDLS and CDR2 YYNGEE. The CDR3 covers 14 residues. The CDR3 nucleotides read TGTGCCAGCAGCGTCAGCGCCAGTAATGAAAAACTGTTTTTT. Amino acid sequence: CASSVSASNEKLFF.

The chain employs TRBV5-1 and TRBJ2-7; 10 nucleotides match TRBD1. The CDR3 contains 15 residues. V gave up 5 bases and J gave up 5 bases; unmatched junction bases: 10. Germline CDR1 SGHRS, CDR2 YFSETQ. The CDR3 DNA reads TGCGCCAGCAGTCACTCAGGGGACAGGGGCCACGAGCAGTACTTC. Translating it yields CASSHSGDRGHEQYF.

The table lists this clone with many counts. The chain recombines TRBV7-2 with TRBJ1-2, with D possibly matching TRBD1 (6 bases). Looked up from germline, CDR1 is SGHTA and CDR2 is FQGNSA. The CDR3 has 15 residues. Trimming stripped 4 bases from V and 3 bases from J, with 15 bases between. Here the CDR3 reads CASSSVTGNYYGYTF. CDR3 nucleotide sequence: TGTGCCAGCAGCTCAGTGACAGGAAACTACTATGGCTACACCTTC.

The V and J genes are TRBV27 and TRBJ2-7, with a weak D call TRBD2 (6 bases). Looked up from germline, CDR1 is MNHEY and CDR2 is SMNVEV (reference sequence). V was shortened by 0 bases and J by 6 bases, with 15 bases between the two germline ends. There are 15 residues in the CDR3. The CDR3 protein is CASSLSNTGAGEQYF. The CDR3 DNA follows: TGTGCCAGCAGTTTATCGAATACAGGAGCGGGCGAGCAGTACTTC.

Turning to this clone: Within the sample, other DNA sequences also encode this same CDR3. The chain joins TRBV11-2 to TRBJ1-2; possibly TRBD1 for D (6 bases). CDR1 and CDR2 (germline): SGHAT, FQNNGV. V lost 0 bases, J lost 5 bases, and 7 bases lay in between. The CDR3 loop spans 13 amino acids. The CDR3 DNA is TGTGCCAGCAGCTTAGAGCAGGGGTATGGCTACACCTTC. It yields the protein CASSLEQGYGYTF.

The chain recombines TRBV11-2 with TRBJ1-6, with a possible D match to TRBD1 (6 bases). Trimming cost V 5 bases and J 7 bases, with 18 bases left between them. The germline CDR1 and CDR2 sequences are SGHAT and FQNNGV. There are 16 residues in the CDR3. CDR3 in DNA: TGTGCCAGCAGCGGAAAGACAGGTTTCCTAAATTCACCCCTCCACTTT. It codes for CASSGKTGFLNSPLHF.

The V and J genes are TRBV19 and TRBJ1-1, with D maybe TRBD1 (5 bases). The germline V gene has CDR1 LNHDA and CDR2 SQIVND (reference sequence). CDR3 length: 15 residues. Deletions cut 1 base from V and 1 base from J, with 10 bases between. This CDR3 reads CASSIAGGRNTEAFF. CDR3 DNA: TGTGCCAGTAGTATAGCCGGGGGTAGGAACACTGAAGCTTTCTTT. Combining the CDR3 with reference TRBV19 and TRBJ1-1 gives the whole variable domain DGGITQSPKYLFRKEGQNVTLSCEQNLNHDAMYWYRQDPGQGLRLIYYSQIVNDFQKGDIAEGYSVSREKKESFPLTVTSAQKNPTAFYLCASSIAGGRNTEAFFGQGTRLTVV.